This T cell receptor (beta chain) derives from a study of blood T cell repertoires in COVID-19. With 3 bases removed from V and 7 bases from J, the gap between germline ends came to 18 bases. CDR3 size: 15 residues. Germline V lookup: CDR1 MGHRA, CDR2 YSYEKL. Repertoires were generated with immunoSEQ multiplex PCR, while TCRdb's copy carries only in-frame clones and drops some. The table has under 150,000 clones, more than 80% seen once. The V gene is TRBV4-1, the J gene TRBJ1-1; tentative D call: TRBD1 (5 bases). The sequence was collected from a human donor in a cohort sampled during active COVID-19. Sequencing was carried out using peripheral blood. As DNA, the CDR3 is TGCGCCAGCAGCCACTCGGGACGGGGGATCGTTGAAGCTTTCTTT. This encodes CASSHSGRGIVEAFF.